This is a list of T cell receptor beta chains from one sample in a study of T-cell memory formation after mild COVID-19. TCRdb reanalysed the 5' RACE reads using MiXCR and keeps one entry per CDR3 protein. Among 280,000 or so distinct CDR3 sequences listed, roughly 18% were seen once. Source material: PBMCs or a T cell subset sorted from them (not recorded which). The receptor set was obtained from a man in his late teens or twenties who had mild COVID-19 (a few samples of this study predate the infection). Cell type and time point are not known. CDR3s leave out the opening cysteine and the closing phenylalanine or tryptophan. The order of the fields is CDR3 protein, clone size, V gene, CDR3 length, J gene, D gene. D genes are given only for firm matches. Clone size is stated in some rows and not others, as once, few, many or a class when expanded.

CDR3: SAREPRDSKNIQY
size: few
V: TRBV20-1
length: 13
J: TRBJ2-4
D: .

CDR3: SVEGRAPGKGETQY
size: few
V: TRBV29-1
length: 14
J: TRBJ2-5
D: .

CDR3: SAYRQGREKLF
size: few
V: TRBV20-1
length: 11
J: TRBJ1-4
D: TRBD1

CDR3: ASSQGGGGQPQH
size: few
V: TRBV3-1
length: 12
J: TRBJ1-5
D: .

CDR3: ASSLDSGEQY
size: few
V: TRBV5-1
length: 10
J: TRBJ2-7
D: .

CDR3: SVVGRNTEAF
size: few
V: TRBV29-1
length: 10
J: TRBJ1-1
D: .

CDR3: SAPYAGDTEAF
size: many
V: TRBV20-1
length: 11
J: TRBJ1-1
D: .

CDR3: AISESGVPGSPLH
size: many
V: TRBV10-3
length: 13
J: TRBJ1-6
D: .

CDR3: ATSRVRRPQETQY
size: .
V: TRBV15
length: 13
J: TRBJ2-5
D: .

CDR3: SARIERQETQY
size: few
V: TRBV20-1
length: 11
J: TRBJ2-5
D: .

CDR3: ASSIDSLGSNQPQH
size: .
V: TRBV7-2
length: 14
J: TRBJ1-5
D: .

CDR3: SAISGANVLT
size: many
V: TRBV20-1
length: 10
J: TRBJ2-6
D: .

CDR3: ASGPSDSNQPQH
size: many
V: TRBV6-6
length: 12
J: TRBJ1-5
D: .

CDR3: ATSDRAGARNTGELF
size: many
V: TRBV24-1
length: 15
J: TRBJ2-2
D: .

CDR3: SVSGQGAQETQY
size: few
V: TRBV29-1
length: 12
J: TRBJ2-5
D: TRBD1

CDR3: ASLGAGANVLT
size: .
V: TRBV6-6
length: 11
J: TRBJ2-6
D: .

CDR3: SLQITYQETQY
size: .
V: TRBV20-1
length: 11
J: TRBJ2-5
D: .

CDR3: ASSLEAGGRSGARETQY
size: .
V: TRBV7-6
length: 17
J: TRBJ2-5
D: TRBD2

CDR3: ASSPGQLSGNTIY
size: few
V: TRBV18
length: 13
J: TRBJ1-3
D: .

CDR3: ASSSAPSTGNTEAF
size: .
V: TRBV7-2
length: 14
J: TRBJ1-1
D: .

CDR3: ASSPIDRGGQPQH
size: few
V: TRBV23-1
length: 13
J: TRBJ1-5
D: TRBD1

CDR3: ASSSPPRGAGAYNEQF
size: .
V: TRBV7-9
length: 16
J: TRBJ2-1
D: .

CDR3: ASSDPGNTEAF
size: few
V: TRBV9
length: 11
J: TRBJ1-1
D: .

CDR3: ASSLPRQDSGNTIY
size: .
V: TRBV7-9
length: 14
J: TRBJ1-3
D: .

CDR3: ASTKSSGGNEQF
size: few
V: TRBV5-1
length: 12
J: TRBJ2-1
D: TRBD2

CDR3: ASSPNGGPDTQY
size: few
V: TRBV7-2
length: 12
J: TRBJ2-3
D: .

CDR3: ASSEDRYQPQH
size: few
V: TRBV6-2/TRBV6-3
length: 11
J: TRBJ1-5
D: TRBD1

CDR3: ASSLTTGNYEQY
size: few
V: TRBV12-3/TRBV12-4
length: 12
J: TRBJ2-7
D: .

CDR3: ASSQVVTGGYGYT
size: .
V: TRBV4-1
length: 13
J: TRBJ1-2
D: TRBD1

CDR3: SATKWTSGDPDTQY
size: .
V: TRBV20-1
length: 14
J: TRBJ2-3
D: TRBD2

CDR3: AIRTGGGSTDTQY
size: few
V: TRBV10-3
length: 13
J: TRBJ2-3
D: .

CDR3: ASRLGHLYGYT
size: .
V: TRBV6-5
length: 11
J: TRBJ1-2
D: .

CDR3: ASSFGSGTGEKLF
size: .
V: TRBV5-1
length: 13
J: TRBJ1-4
D: .

CDR3: ASSSISGRTQY
size: .
V: TRBV5-1
length: 11
J: TRBJ2-3
D: .

CDR3: ASSVVGHEQF
size: few
V: TRBV9
length: 10
J: TRBJ2-1
D: .

CDR3: ASSPRGPGELF
size: few
V: TRBV3-1
length: 11
J: TRBJ2-2
D: .

CDR3: ASSPTGSTDTQY
size: few
V: TRBV4-1
length: 12
J: TRBJ2-3
D: .

CDR3: ASSLWAPSGDEQY
size: few
V: TRBV12-3/TRBV12-4
length: 13
J: TRBJ2-7
D: .

CDR3: ATSDPGTSEF
size: .
V: TRBV24-1
length: 10
J: TRBJ2-1
D: TRBD2

CDR3: ASSEAGQPSSPLH
size: many
V: TRBV25-1
length: 13
J: TRBJ1-6
D: TRBD1

CDR3: ASSGDSDTQY
size: few
V: TRBV12-3/TRBV12-4
length: 10
J: TRBJ2-3
D: .

CDR3: SAQLVNEQF
size: few
V: TRBV20-1
length: 9
J: TRBJ2-1
D: .

CDR3: ASSVKGQGDRDYGYT
size: few
V: TRBV9
length: 15
J: TRBJ1-2
D: TRBD1

CDR3: ASSLYQLNTGELF
size: .
V: TRBV7-3
length: 13
J: TRBJ2-2
D: .

CDR3: ASSYGTGRANYGYT
size: few
V: TRBV10-2
length: 14
J: TRBJ1-2
D: TRBD1

CDR3: ASSSPRGLGKNIQY
size: .
V: TRBV19
length: 14
J: TRBJ2-4
D: TRBD1